The 27 T cell receptor beta chains given below trace back to one sample, sequenced in a study of blood T cell repertoires in COVID-19. Sequenced by immunoSEQ multiplex PCR; TCRdb stores in-frame clones only, minus some. The table lists roughly 370,000 clones, 85% to 90% of them singletons. Sequenced input: PBMCs or T cells enriched from blood (not recorded which). The receptors were gathered from a woman in her forties or fifties who had recovered from COVID-19.

The chain links TRBV3-1 (or the pseudogene TRBV3-2) to TRBJ2-5; D uncertain. CDR3 length: 15 residues. In germline, CDR1 is LGHDT, CDR2 YNNKEL (reference sequence). V lost 1 base and J lost 5, with 14 bases in between. CDR3: CASSQVPYQRETQYF. CDR3 sequence (DNA): TGTGCCAGCAGCCAAGTCCCCTATCAGCGCGAGACCCAGTACTTC.

V and J are TRBV30 and TRBJ1-1; D remains ambiguous. CDR3 length: 14 residues. V lost 8 bases and J lost 0, with 16 bases in between. Per germline, CDR1 GTSNPN and CDR2 SVGIG (reference sequence). CDR3 amino acids: CAPAGERMNTEAFF. The CDR3 coding sequence is TGTGCCCCTGCTGGGGAGCGGATGAACACTGAAGCTTTCTTT.

The V gene is TRBV19, the J gene TRBJ1-3; no reliable D call. V was cut by 5 bases and J by 0 bases, with 8 bases left in between. Germline values: CDR1 LNHDA, CDR2 SQIVND (reference sequence). CDR3 size: 14 residues. In DNA form, the CDR3 reads TGTGCCAGTAGTCAGGTCTCCTCTGGAAACACCATATATTTT. Protein product: CASSQVSSGNTIYF.

The chain has TRBV28 and TRBJ1-2; a weak D match, TRBD1 (5 bases). The CDR3 has 14 residues. V was trimmed by 0 bases and J by 6 bases, leaving 11 bases between them. CDR1 and CDR2 from the germline V gene are MDHEN and SYDVKM. The CDR3 reads CASSLWGGRNGYTF. As DNA, the CDR3 is TGTGCCAGCAGTTTATGGGGGGGGAGGAATGGCTACACCTTC.

The gene calls are TRBV4-2 and TRBJ2-6; 7 bases are shared with TRBD1. The germline CDR1 and CDR2 sequences are LGHNA and YNFKEQ. Trimming took 5 bases from V and 2 from J; bases not matched to a gene: 3. This CDR3 comprises 15 residues. The DNA of the CDR3 is TGTGCCAGCAGCAGTGACAGGGCTGGGGCCAACGTCCTGACTTTC. Protein product: CASSSDRAGANVLTF.

V gene TRBV28 combines with J gene TRBJ2-4; weak D call: TRBD1 (6 bases). The CDR3 covers 13 residues. Germline V CDR1 and CDR2: MDHEN, SYDVKM. Trimming took off 6 bases at V and 0 bases at J, with 6 bases between the two ends. In DNA, the CDR3 is TGTGCCAGCAGACAGGGAGCCAAAAACATTCAGTACTTC. This codes for CASRQGAKNIQYF.

The chain recombines TRBV3-1 (or the pseudogene TRBV3-2) with TRBJ2-2, with 9 bases lining up with TRBD1. Germline CDR1 reads LGHDT; CDR2 reads YNNKEL (reference sequence). The CDR3 spans 15 residues. The junction had 4 bases not matched to a gene; V was cut back by 3 bases and J by 5 bases. CDR3 region: CASSQGQGQTGELFF. The CDR3 DNA reads as TGTGCCAGCAGCCAGGGACAGGGACAGACCGGGGAGCTGTTTTTT.

This rearrangement joins TRBV2 to TRBJ1-6, with 7 bases identical to TRBD1. The CDR3 is 16 amino acids. The junction had 12 bases not matched to a gene; V was cut back by 6 bases and J by 7 bases. Germline lookup yields CDR1 SNHLY and CDR2 FYNNEI. DNA for the CDR3: TGTGCCAGCAGGGGACAGCCCCGGGCGGGGAATTCACCCCTCCACTTT. As protein: CASRGQPRAGNSPLHF.

The chain carries TRBV20-1 and TRBJ1-2; D is unresolved. Trimming pared 3 bases from V and 13 bases from J, leaving 6 bases between. CDR1 is DFQATT and CDR2 is SNEGSKA in the germline V gene (reference sequence). CDR3 length: 8 residues. The CDR3 nucleotides are TGCAGTGCTAGGCCGGTCACCTTC. Encoded protein: CSARPVTF.

The chain has TRBV27 and TRBJ1-2; D gene uncertain. V gave up 3 bases and J gave up 9 bases, with 14 bases separating them. Germline V lookup: CDR1 MNHEY, CDR2 SMNVEV (reference sequence). This CDR3 is built from 13 residues. The CDR3 sequence: CASSFYPAGSYTF. The CDR3, as DNA: TGTGCCAGCAGTTTTTACCCCGCGGGGAGCTACACCTTC.

J is TRBJ1-6 and V is TRBV18, with 7 bases that match TRBD1. CDR1 is KGHSH, CDR2 LQKENI, per germline. The CDR3 contains 15 residues. Trimming cost V 5 bases and J 7 bases; bases outside gene matches: 8. The CDR3 DNA is TGTGCCAGCTCATTATCGACAGGGCTAAATTCACCCCTCCACTTT. This translates into CASSLSTGLNSPLHF.

The V gene is TRBV6-5, the J gene TRBJ2-5; D is possibly TRBD2 (6 bases). From germline, CDR1 is MNHEY and CDR2 SVGAGI. The CDR3 extends over 15 amino acids. V was shortened by 2 bases and J by 1 base, with 11 bases between the two germline ends. The CDR3: CASSYGLALQETQYF. The DNA for the CDR3 is TGTGCCAGCAGTTACGGCCTAGCGCTCCAAGAGACCCAGTACTTC.

Comments on this clone: Additional DNA sequences in this sample encode the identical CDR3. The chain combines TRBV5-1 with TRBJ2-7; no firm D call. Germline V gene data show CDR1 as SGHRS and CDR2 as YFSETQ. The ends were cut back, 1 base at V and 5 bases at J, with 7 bases in the middle. This CDR3 contains 12 residues. The CDR3 region is CASSLSGDEQYF. The CDR3 coding sequence is TGCGCCAGCAGCTTGTCAGGTGACGAGCAGTACTTC.

The rearrangement joins TRBV27 to TRBJ1-2; D perhaps matches TRBD1 (6 bases). The length of the CDR3 is 14 residues. Trimming stripped 3 bases from V and 6 bases from J, with 14 bases between. The germline gives CDR1 MNHEY, CDR2 SMNVEV (reference sequence). The CDR3 spells CASSFTRGQHGYTF. The CDR3 DNA is TGTGCCAGCAGTTTCACGCGGGGGCAGCATGGCTACACCTTC.

This chain uses TRBV11-2 with TRBJ2-2; D ambiguous. This CDR3 is 14 amino acids long. Trimming removed 1 base from V and 1 base from J, with 4 bases in between. Germline CDR1 reads SGHAT; CDR2 reads FQNNGV. CDR3 amino acids: CASSLAGNTGELFF. CDR3 DNA sequence: TGTGCCAGCAGCTTAGCGGGGAACACCGGGGAGCTGTTTTTT. The full variable domain, its missing parts supplied by reference TRBV11-2 and TRBJ2-2, is EAGVAQSPRYKIIEKRQSVAFWCNPISGHATLYWYQQILGQGPKLLIQFQNNGVVDDSQLPKDRFSAERLKGVDSTLKIQPAKLEDSAVYLCASSLAGNTGELFFGEGSRLTVL.

The chain joins TRBV7-2 to TRBJ2-2; D might be TRBD2 (6 bases). The CDR3 has 14 amino acids. V lost 8 bases, J lost 5 bases, and 15 bases lay in between. Per germline, CDR1 SGHTA and CDR2 FQGNSA. The CDR3 sequence is CASRGSQWTGELFF. The DNA of the CDR3 is TGTGCCAGCCGGGGGTCTCAATGGACCGGGGAGCTGTTTTTT.

This chain links TRBV7-2 with TRBJ2-1; TRBD2 matches at 7 bases. The CDR3 length is 15 residues. Germline values: CDR1 SGHTA, CDR2 FQGNSA. Germline trimming cut 5 bases from V and 6 bases from J; bases unmatched to any gene: 10. The CDR3 sequence is CASSPRRGIINEQFF. Here the CDR3 DNA reads TGTGCCAGCAGCCCCCGGCGGGGGATAATCAATGAGCAGTTCTTC. Together with reference TRBV7-2 and TRBJ2-1, the CDR3 gives the full variable domain: GAGVSQSPSNKVTEKGKDVELRCDPISGHTALYWYRQSLGQGLEFLIYFQGNSAPDKSGLPSDRFSAERTGGSVSTLTIQRTQQEDSAVYLCASSPRRGIINEQFFGPGTRLTVL.

This clone has a single count. The genes are TRBV7-2 and TRBJ2-2, with D unclear. Germline lookup yields CDR1 SGHTA and CDR2 FQGNSA. Trimming left V 2 bases short and J 0 bases short, with 13 bases between. CDR3 length: 17 residues. Written as DNA, the CDR3 is TGTGCCAGCAGCTTACTCCAGTACCTTGCGAACACCGGGGAGCTGTTTTTT. Translated, it gives CASSLLQYLANTGELFF.

The J gene is TRBJ1-5, the V gene TRBV2; no clear D gene. V lost 4 bases and J lost 4, with 8 bases in between. The CDR3 has 13 residues. From germline, CDR1 is SNHLY and CDR2 FYNNEI. CDR3 DNA: TGTGCCAGCAGTGTTAATAGTAATCAGCCCCAGCATTTT. Amino acid sequence: CASSVNSNQPQHF. Full variable domain (missing parts from reference TRBV2 and TRBJ1-5): EPEVTQTPSHQVTQMGQEVILRCVPISNHLYFYWYRQILGQKVEFLVSFYNNEISEKSEIFDDQFSVERPDGSNFTLKIRSTKLEDSAMYFCASSVNSNQPQHFGDGTRLSIL.

The CDR3 loop reads CAIRGGQQETQYF. As DNA, the CDR3 is TGTGCCATCAGGGGGGGACAGCAAGAGACCCAGTACTTC. The chain has TRBV10-3 and TRBJ2-5; D possibly corresponds to TRBD1 (7 bases). The V gene's germline CDR1 is ENHRY and CDR2 SYGVKD. This CDR3 contains 13 residues. Deletions cut 6 bases from V and 2 bases from J, with 10 bases between.

V is TRBV5-5 and J is TRBJ2-5; D perhaps matches TRBD1 (7 bases). The V and J ends lost 3 bases and 7 bases respectively, with 19 bases between them. Looked up from germline, CDR1 is SGHKS and CDR2 is YYEKEE (reference sequence). The length of the CDR3 is 15 residues. CDR3 DNA: TGTGCCAGCAGCTCTACCTGGGGTCAGGGGGGGACCCAGTACTTC. It is translated as CASSSTWGQGGTQYF.

This rearrangement joins TRBV30 to TRBJ1-2; D gene ambiguous. Trimming cost V 7 bases and J 0 bases, with 12 bases left between them. The CDR3 contains 13 residues. The germline gives CDR1 GTSNPN, CDR2 SVGIG (reference sequence). The CDR3 DNA follows: TGTGCCTCAGGCCGCGGGACTAACTATGGCTACACCTTC. Translation: CASGRGTNYGYTF.

At least ten counts were recorded for this clone. The chain combines TRBV15 with TRBJ1-2, with TRBD1 matching 9 bases. V lost 3 bases and J lost 8; bases outside the gene matches: 4. The CDR3 length is 13 residues. Germline-derived CDR1 and CDR2 are LNHNV and YYDKDF (reference sequence). CDR3 region: CATSSRTGEGYTF. CDR3 coding DNA: TGTGCCACCAGCAGCCGGACAGGGGAGGGCTACACCTTC. Filled out from reference TRBV15 and TRBJ1-2, the complete variable domain reads DAMVIQNPRYQVTQFGKPVTLSCSQTLNHNVMYWYQQKSSQAPKLLFHYYDKDFNNEADTPDNFQSRRPNTSFCFLDIRSPGLGDTAMYLCATSSRTGEGYTFGSGTRLTVV.

V is TRBV10-3 and J is TRBJ1-1; 7 nucleotides match TRBD1. This CDR3 has 14 amino acids. The junction had 1 base not matched to a gene; V was cut back by 3 bases and J by 0 bases. CDR1 and CDR2 from the germline V gene are ENHRY and SYGVKD. The CDR3, as DNA: TGTGCCATCAGTGAAACAGGGGTGAACACTGAAGCTTTCTTT. Its protein product is CAISETGVNTEAFF.

The chain combines TRBV19 with TRBJ2-7, with TRBD1 matching over 7 bases. V trimming: 4 bases; J trimming: 6 bases; junction bases outside the gene matches: 6. The CDR3 length is 13 residues. From germline, CDR1 is LNHDA and CDR2 SQIVND (reference sequence). CDR3 loop: CASSKTGMSEQYF. The DNA of the CDR3 is TGTGCCAGTAGTAAGACAGGGATGAGCGAGCAGTACTTC.

V usage is TRBV6-5 and J usage is TRBJ2-7; maybe TRBD2 (6 bases). This CDR3 is built from 14 residues. Trimming stripped 2 bases from V and 5 bases from J, with 13 bases between. CDR1 MNHEY and CDR2 SVGAGI come from the germline V gene. The CDR3: CASSYGSGVDEQYF. For the CDR3, the DNA is TGTGCCAGCAGTTACGGGTCGGGGGTGGACGAGCAGTACTTC.

The rearrangement links TRBV7-3 to TRBJ2-3; possibly TRBD1 for D (5 bases). Trimming removed 4 bases from V and 4 bases from J, with 9 bases in between. This CDR3 has 13 residues. Germline CDR1 reads SGHTA; CDR2 reads FQGTGA. The DNA of the CDR3 is TGTGCCAGCAGCTCCTCAGGGCCAGATACGCAGTATTTT. Amino acids: CASSSSGPDTQYF. The variable domain in full, with the rest retrieved from reference TRBV7-3 and TRBJ2-3, is GAGVSQTPSNKVTEKGKYVELRCDPISGHTALYWYRQSLGQGPEFLIYFQGTGAADDSGLPNDRFFAVRPEGSVSTLKIQRTERGDSAVYLCASSSSGPDTQYFGPGTRLTVL.